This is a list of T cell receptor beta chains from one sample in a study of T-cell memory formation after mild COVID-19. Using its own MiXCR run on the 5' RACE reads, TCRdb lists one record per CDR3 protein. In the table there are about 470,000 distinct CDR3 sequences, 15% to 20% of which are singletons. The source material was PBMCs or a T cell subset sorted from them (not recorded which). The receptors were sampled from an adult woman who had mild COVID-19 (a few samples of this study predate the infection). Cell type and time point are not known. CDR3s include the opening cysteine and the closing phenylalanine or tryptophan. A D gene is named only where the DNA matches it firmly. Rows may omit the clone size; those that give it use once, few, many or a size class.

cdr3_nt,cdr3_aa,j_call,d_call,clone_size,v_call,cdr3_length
TGTGCCAGCAGTTATCGGGGGCGGGGGGGCCTCGGCGTTAACACAGATACGCAGTATTTT,CASSYRGRGGLGVNTDTQYF,TRBJ2-3,TRBD2,NA,TRBV12-3/TRBV12-4,20
TGTGCCACCAGATGTCCGCGGTGTGGCAGGAATAGCAATCAGCCCCAGCATTTT,CATRCPRCGRNSNQPQHF,TRBJ1-5,NA,few,TRBV24-1,18
TGTGCCTGCTCGGGACAGGGCGGCGAGCAGTTCTTC,CACSGQGGEQFF,TRBJ2-1,TRBD1,NA,TRBV30,12
TGCAGTGCTAGGAGTTTCAATGAGCAGTTCTTC,CSARSFNEQFF,TRBJ2-1,NA,few,TRBV20-1,11
TGCGCCAGCAGCCAAGAAGCGCTTCTTAGCTCCTACGAGCAGTACTTC,CASSQEALLSSYEQYF,TRBJ2-7,NA,few,TRBV4-1,16
TGTGCCAGCAGCTTACCCCCGAGTTTGAGGGCCACCTACGAGCAGTACTTC,CASSLPPSLRATYEQYF,TRBJ2-7,NA,few,TRBV7-4,17
TGTGCCAGCAGCTCCCGGTCTATCAGGGGGAACACTGAAGCTTTCTTT,CASSSRSIRGNTEAFF,TRBJ1-1,NA,few,TRBV27,16
TGTGCCAGCAGCGGCCGAGGGATGTACTTGGTGGGCACTGAAGCTTTCTTT,CASSGRGMYLVGTEAFF,TRBJ1-1,NA,NA,TRBV5-6,17
TGTGCCAGCAGCTCCTACGGACTGATGAACACTGAAGCTTTCTTT,CASSSYGLMNTEAFF,TRBJ1-1,NA,few,TRBV7-9,15
TGTGCCAGCGGACAGGGAAGGACTGAAGCTTTCTTT,CASGQGRTEAFF,TRBJ1-1,TRBD1,NA,TRBV3-1,12